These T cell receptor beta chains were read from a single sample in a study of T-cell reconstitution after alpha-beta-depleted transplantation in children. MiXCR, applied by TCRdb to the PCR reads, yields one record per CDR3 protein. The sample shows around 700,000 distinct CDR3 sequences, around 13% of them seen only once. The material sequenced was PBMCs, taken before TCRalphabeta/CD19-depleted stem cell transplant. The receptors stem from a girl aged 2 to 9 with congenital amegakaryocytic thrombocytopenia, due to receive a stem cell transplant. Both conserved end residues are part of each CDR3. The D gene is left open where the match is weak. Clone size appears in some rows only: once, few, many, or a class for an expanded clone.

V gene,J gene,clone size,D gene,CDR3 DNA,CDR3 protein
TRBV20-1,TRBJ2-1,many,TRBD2,TGCAGTGCTAGACCCCTAGCGGGATACGATGAGCAGTTCTTC,CSARPLAGYDEQFF
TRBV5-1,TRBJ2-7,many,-,TGCGCCAGCAGCTTGGGACCCAGGTCCTACGAGCAGTACTTC,CASSLGPRSYEQYF
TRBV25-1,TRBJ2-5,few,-,TGTGCCAGCAGCGCGACAAAGACCCAGTACTTC,CASSATKTQYF
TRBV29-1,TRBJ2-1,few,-,TGCAGCGTTGGGGTTACTAGTTTCGAGCAGTTCTTC,CSVGVTSFEQFF
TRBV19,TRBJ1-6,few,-,TGTGCCACGGCCCTGGGGAATTCACCCCTCCACTTT,CATALGNSPLHF
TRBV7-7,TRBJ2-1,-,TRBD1,TGTGCCAGCAGCTTAGAGGTGGCGGGACAGGGGAGCTCCTACAATGAGCAGTTCTTC,CASSLEVAGQGSSYNEQFF
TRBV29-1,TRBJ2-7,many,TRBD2,TGCAGCGCCCTATCGACTAGCGGGACTTCCTACGAGCAGTACTTC,CSALSTSGTSYEQYF
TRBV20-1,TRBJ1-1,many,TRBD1,TGCAGTGCCACCGGACAGGGGGTAGGCACTGAAGCTTTCTTT,CSATGQGVGTEAFF
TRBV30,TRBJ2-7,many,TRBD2,TGTGCCTGGAGTCTAGCGGGAGTCACCTACGAGCAGTACTTC,CAWSLAGVTYEQYF
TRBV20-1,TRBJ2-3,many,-,TGCAGTGCTAGAGATCCGCTCAGCACAGATACGCAGTATTTT,CSARDPLSTDTQYF
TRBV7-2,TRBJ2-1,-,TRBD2,TGTGCCAGCAGCGTAGGACCGACTAGCGTCAATGAGCAGTTCTTC,CASSVGPTSVNEQFF
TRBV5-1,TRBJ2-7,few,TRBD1,TGCGCCAGCAGCTTACAGGGGGTTGGCGAGCAGTACTTC,CASSLQGVGEQYF
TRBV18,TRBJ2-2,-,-,TGTGCCAGCTCACCACTCCGCGTTATTCCCACCGGGGAGCTGTTTTTT,CASSPLRVIPTGELFF
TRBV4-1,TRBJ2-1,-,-,TGCGCCAGCAGCCACCCCGGAGCGGATGAGCAGTTCTTC,CASSHPGADEQFF
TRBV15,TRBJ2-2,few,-,TGTGCCACCAGCAGAGCTACGATCAGGGGACCCGACGGGGAGCTGTTTTTT,CATSRATIRGPDGELFF
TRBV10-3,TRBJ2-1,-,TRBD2,TGTGCCATCAGTGGCGGACTAGCGGGATGGGAGCAGTTCTTC,CAISGGLAGWEQFF
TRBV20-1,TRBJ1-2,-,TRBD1,TGCAGTGCTAGCGCAGGGGGATCGGACTATGGCTACACCTTC,CSASAGGSDYGYTF